This T cell receptor beta chain was found in a study of blood T cell repertoires in COVID-19. About the study: The United States, Italy and Spain supplied acute and convalescent COVID-19 samples. The analysed material was cDNA or gDNA that came from T cells, B-cell-depleted T cells, or PBMCs.

This table comes from immunoSEQ multiplex PCR, and its TCRdb copy is limited to in-frame clones, with some not included. The data show roughly 220,000 clones, approximately 90% seen once. V was cut by 7 bases and J by 6 bases, with 16 bases left in between. This CDR3 spans 14 amino acids. The germline CDR1 and CDR2 sequences are LNHDA and SQIVND (reference sequence). Seattle patient enrollment occurred during active infection, with longitudinal follow-up thereafter. This chain joins TRBV19 and TRBJ2-1; weak D call: TRBD1 (6 bases). Sequenced material: peripheral blood. The sequence came from a woman in her forties or fifties with COVID-19, enrolled during active disease. The CDR3 nucleotides are TGTGCCAGTACCGGGGTGAGGGGGAGCAATGAGCAGTTCTTC. Protein: CASTGVRGSNEQFF.